The T cell receptor beta chain described here comes from a study of hypomethylating agent response in myelodysplastic syndrome (dated by TCRdb to the early 2020s). Looking at the study overall: The hypomethylating agents azacitidine (about 70% of the 11) or decitabine (3 of 11) were used to treat the patients. The cohort included 9 or 10 male and a couple of female myelodysplastic syndrome patients. Patients had a mean age of approximately 67 +/- 5.9 years, and a diploid cytogenetic profile was the most common. TET2 was the most frequent mutation, present in about 45% of the 11 patients. Four or five patients did not respond, whereas about 6 responded with either complete response or hematologic improvement. Complete response or hematologic improvement counted as response, and patients meeting neither criterion were classed as non-responders.

Turning to this clone: Its target antigen remains unknown. Base-call qualities are not available, and no considerably larger clone is one nucleotide away.

The library relied on the immunoSEQ multiplex PCR assay. Each sample was run at survey resolution as two replicates of around 200 ng apiece, for a total of approximately 400 ng of DNA. Rearranged TCRB sequences in genomic DNA were detected with the hsTCRB kit, which uses multiplex PCR primers directed at V and J genes. The CDR3 region was amplified in a first PCR of roughly 33 cycles using the QIAGEN Multiplex PCR Kit. An 8-cycle second PCR added sample barcodes and Illumina adapters to each replicate. Quantification of the pooled libraries was done with a QuantStudio 6 and the KAPA library quantification kit. Roughly 15 pM of pooled libraries was sequenced on an Illumina MiSeq using 156-cycle single-end reads and a 15-cycle index read. The authors' pipeline ran thus. Of 168,753 unique clonotypes, 1.5% to 2% were flagged by VDJdb annotation as previously reported viral-epitope-specific. The immunoSEQ Data Assistant and immunoSEQ Analyzer converted raw reads into normalized, annotated TCRB repertoires. Clonotypes were analyzed with the immunarch R package version 0.6.5 and BioAnalyzer. Before richness was estimated, every repertoire was downsampled to match the clone count of the smallest repertoire. Clonotypes were classified as expanded, contracted or novel by Fisher's exact tests, with novel defined as zero frequency before treatment. Significantly changed CDR3 beta sequences were clustered with GLIPH2 using simulation_depth=1000 and kmer_min_depth=3, and CDR3s shorter than five residues were excluded. TCRdb mirrors the immuneACCESS table, restricted to in-frame sequences. Some clones are absent from its copies; in checked studies, under half trace to an unresolved V gene, and the reason for the others is unknown. Clone size and the V and J calls come from that table; the DNA yielded D and trimming. The sample table holds fewer than 5,500 clones, of which 82% were seen once. The ten largest clones represent roughly a quarter of the sample.

Bulk bone marrow was analyzed without sorting T-cell subsets. Immunosequencing of the TCR beta CDR3 regions was performed on bone marrow from 10 to 11 myelodysplastic syndrome patients before and after hypomethylating agent therapy. For longitudinal repertoire tracking, every patient provided one baseline bone marrow and two to three bone marrows collected at different post-treatment timepoints. Genomic DNA was isolated from whole bone marrow, and DNA quality was assessed with TapeStation, NanoDrop OneC and PicoGreen assays. Cut back by 10 bases and 5 bases, the V and J ends lie 14 bases apart. There are 12 amino acids in the CDR3, from cysteine to phenylalanine inclusive. Of the read, only the CDR3 DNA is kept; its 36 bases are in frame from base 1. The germline V gene supplies CDR1 MNHEY and CDR2 SVGAGI. The investigation overall reported the following: Responders more often showed novel clonotypes emerging, while non-responders displayed more contracted clonotypes after treatment. Richness, rarefaction diversity and clonality did not change significantly after hypomethylating agent treatment, across all patients or within response groups. Because the healthy control donors and the MDS patients were not matched by age, the comparison between MDS and healthy samples could have been affected. Possible recognition of novel MDS antigens by the shared GLIPH2 clusters was not confirmed, and experimental validation of that possible recognition is needed. Only approximately 12 patients were analyzed, so the study cohort was small.

This chain joins TRBV6-5 to TRBJ2-5; 5 matching bases give a weak D call of TRBD1. This specimen consisted of bone marrow, obtained before or after starting hypomethylating agent treatment for myelodysplastic syndrome (not recorded which). This TCR came from a human donor with myelodysplastic syndrome. CDR3 sequence: CATLKGSETQYF. The DNA is as follows: TGTGCCACCTTAAAGGGGTCGGAGACCCAGTACTTC.